This is a list of T cell receptor beta chains from one sample in a study of blood T cell repertoires in COVID-19. Data came from immunoSEQ multiplex PCR; TCRdb stores just in-frame clones and leaves some out. The table includes over 200,000 clones, about 80% detected once. Material for sequencing was peripheral blood. The origin of the receptors is a woman older than 75 with acute or convalescent COVID-19. The CDR3 runs from the conserved cysteine through the conserved F or W. Each record gives: clone size, V gene, D gene, J gene, CDR3 protein, CDR3 DNA. A D gene is named only where the DNA matches it firmly. Clone size is given for some rows only: seen once, a few or many times, or a class if the clone is expanded.

>few|TRBV19|NA|TRBJ1-2
CASMDRANYGYTF
TGTGCCAGTATGGACAGAGCTAACTATGGCTACACCTTC
>NA|TRBV30|TRBD2|TRBJ2-1
CAWTSGYNEQFF
TGTGCCTGGACTAGCGGGTACAATGAGCAGTTCTTC
>NA|TRBV10-3|NA|TRBJ2-2
CAISDREPGELFF
TGTGCCATCAGTGATCGTGAGCCCGGGGAGCTGTTTTTT
>NA|TRBV7-8|NA|TRBJ1-5
CASSLPSGTRASAQHF
TGTGCCAGCAGCCTCCCCTCCGGGACTAGAGCTTCAGCCCAGCATTTT
>once|TRBV18|NA|TRBJ1-1
CASSPDYYEAFF
TGTGCCAGCTCACCGGACTACTATGAAGCTTTCTTT
>NA|TRBV18|NA|TRBJ1-1
CASSPPTAGARTEAFF
TGTGCCAGCTCACCTCCCACGGCAGGGGCGCGCACTGAAGCTTTCTTT
>NA|TRBV30|TRBD1|TRBJ1-6
CAWSSTGRMDSPLHF
TGTGCCTGGAGTTCGACAGGGAGGATGGATTCACCCCTCCACTTT
>NA|TRBV25-1|NA|TRBJ2-2
CASSGQATGELFF
TGTGCCAGCAGTGGCCAAGCAACCGGGGAGCTGTTTTTT
>NA|TRBV4-2|TRBD2|TRBJ2-1
CASSLRTSGGNEQFF
TGTGCCAGCAGCCTTCGGACTAGCGGGGGCAATGAGCAGTTCTTC
>NA|TRBV20-1|TRBD1|TRBJ1-6
CSASRDRGNNSPLHF
TGCAGTGCTAGTAGGGACAGGGGTAATAATTCACCCCTCCACTTT